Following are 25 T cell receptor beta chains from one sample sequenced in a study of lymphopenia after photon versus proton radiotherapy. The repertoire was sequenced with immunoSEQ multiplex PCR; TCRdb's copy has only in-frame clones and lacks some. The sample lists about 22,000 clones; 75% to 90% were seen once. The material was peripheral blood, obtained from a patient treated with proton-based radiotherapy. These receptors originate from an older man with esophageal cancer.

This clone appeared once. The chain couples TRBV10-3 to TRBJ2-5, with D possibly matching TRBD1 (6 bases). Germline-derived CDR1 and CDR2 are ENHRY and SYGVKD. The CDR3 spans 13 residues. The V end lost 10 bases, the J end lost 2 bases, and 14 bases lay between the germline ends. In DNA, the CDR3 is TGTGCCAGTAGGACAGCAGGGCAAGAGACCCAGTACTTC. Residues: CASRTAGQETQYF.

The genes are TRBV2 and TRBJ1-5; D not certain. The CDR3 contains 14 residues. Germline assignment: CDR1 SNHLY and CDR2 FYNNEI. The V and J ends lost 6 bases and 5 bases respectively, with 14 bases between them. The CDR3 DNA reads TGTGCCAGCAGACCCCCGGGCGACGATCAGCCCCAGCATTTT. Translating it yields CASRPPGDDQPQHF.

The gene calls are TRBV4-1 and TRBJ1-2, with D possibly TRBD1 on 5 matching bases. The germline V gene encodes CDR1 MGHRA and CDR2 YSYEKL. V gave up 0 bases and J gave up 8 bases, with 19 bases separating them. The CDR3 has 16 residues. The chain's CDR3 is CASSQDSAGTQRGYTF. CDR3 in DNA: TGCGCCAGCAGCCAAGACTCCGCGGGGACTCAGCGGGGCTACACCTTC.

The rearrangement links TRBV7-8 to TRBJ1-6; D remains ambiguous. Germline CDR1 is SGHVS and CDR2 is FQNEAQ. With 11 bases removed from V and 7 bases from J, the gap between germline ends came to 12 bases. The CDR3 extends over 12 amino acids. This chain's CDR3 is CAGGKLNSPLHF. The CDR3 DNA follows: TGTGCCGGAGGGAAGTTGAATTCACCCCTCCACTTT.

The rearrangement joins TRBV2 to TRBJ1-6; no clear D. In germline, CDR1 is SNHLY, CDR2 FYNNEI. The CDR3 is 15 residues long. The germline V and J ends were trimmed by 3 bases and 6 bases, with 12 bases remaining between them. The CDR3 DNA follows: TGTGCCAGCAGTGAGGAGGGTCACTTTAATTCACCCCTCCACTTT. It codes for CASSEEGHFNSPLHF. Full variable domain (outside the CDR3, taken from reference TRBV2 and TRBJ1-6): EPEVTQTPSHQVTQMGQEVILRCVPISNHLYFYWYRQILGQKVEFLVSFYNNEISEKSEIFDDQFSVERPDGSNFTLKIRSTKLEDSAMYFCASSEEGHFNSPLHFGNGTRLTVT.

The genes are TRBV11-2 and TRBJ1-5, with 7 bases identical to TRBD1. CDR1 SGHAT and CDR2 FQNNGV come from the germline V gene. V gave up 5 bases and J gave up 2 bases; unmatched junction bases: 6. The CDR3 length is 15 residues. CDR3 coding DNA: TGTGCCAGCAGCATACAGGGGTATGGCAATCAGCCCCAGCATTTT. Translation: CASSIQGYGNQPQHF.

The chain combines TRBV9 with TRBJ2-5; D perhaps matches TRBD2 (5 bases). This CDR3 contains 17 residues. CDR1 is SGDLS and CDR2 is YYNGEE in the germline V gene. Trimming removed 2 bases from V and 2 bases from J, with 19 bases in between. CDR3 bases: TGTGCCAGCAGCGTTGGAGGCTCTGGCCTACCTCAAGAGACCCAGTACTTC. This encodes CASSVGGSGLPQETQYF.

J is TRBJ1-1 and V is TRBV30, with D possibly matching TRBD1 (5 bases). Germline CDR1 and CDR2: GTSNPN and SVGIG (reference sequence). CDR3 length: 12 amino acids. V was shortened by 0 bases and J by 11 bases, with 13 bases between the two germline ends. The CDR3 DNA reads TGTGCCTGGAGTGTGGGGGGTGCTCTGGCTTTCTTT. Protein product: CAWSVGGALAFF.

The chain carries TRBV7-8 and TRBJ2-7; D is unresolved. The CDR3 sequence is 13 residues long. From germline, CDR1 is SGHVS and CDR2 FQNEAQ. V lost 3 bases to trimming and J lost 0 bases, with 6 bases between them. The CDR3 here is CASSFTASYEQYF. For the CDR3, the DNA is TGTGCCAGCAGCTTCACAGCCTCCTACGAGCAGTACTTC.

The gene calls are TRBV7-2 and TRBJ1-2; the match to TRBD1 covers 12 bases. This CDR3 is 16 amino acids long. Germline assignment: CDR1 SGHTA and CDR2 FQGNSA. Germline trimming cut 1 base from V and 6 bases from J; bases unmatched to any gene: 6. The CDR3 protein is CASSLGGQGAAHGYTF. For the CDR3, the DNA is TGTGCCAGCAGCTTAGGGGGACAGGGGGCGGCTCATGGCTACACCTTC.

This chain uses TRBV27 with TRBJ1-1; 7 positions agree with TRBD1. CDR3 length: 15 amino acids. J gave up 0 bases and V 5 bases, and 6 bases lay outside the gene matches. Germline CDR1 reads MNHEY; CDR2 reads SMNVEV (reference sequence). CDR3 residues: CASSGDRALNTEAFF. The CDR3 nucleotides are TGTGCCAGCAGTGGCGACAGGGCCCTGAACACTGAAGCTTTCTTT.

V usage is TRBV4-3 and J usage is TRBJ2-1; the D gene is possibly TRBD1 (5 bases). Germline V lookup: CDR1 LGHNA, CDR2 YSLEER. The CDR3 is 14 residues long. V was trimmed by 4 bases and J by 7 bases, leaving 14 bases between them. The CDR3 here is CASSPRPGWNEQFF. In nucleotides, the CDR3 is TGCGCCAGCAGCCCAAGACCAGGGTGGAATGAGCAGTTCTTC.

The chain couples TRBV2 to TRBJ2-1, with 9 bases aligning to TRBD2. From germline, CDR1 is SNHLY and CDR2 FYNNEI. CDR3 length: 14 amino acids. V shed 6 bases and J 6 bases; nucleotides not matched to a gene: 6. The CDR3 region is CASRGVAGANEQFF. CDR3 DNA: TGTGCCAGCAGGGGTGTAGCGGGAGCCAATGAGCAGTTCTTC. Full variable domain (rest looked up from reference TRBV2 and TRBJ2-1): EPEVTQTPSHQVTQMGQEVILRCVPISNHLYFYWYRQILGQKVEFLVSFYNNEISEKSEIFDDQFSVERPDGSNFTLKIRSTKLEDSAMYFCASRGVAGANEQFFGPGTRLTVL.

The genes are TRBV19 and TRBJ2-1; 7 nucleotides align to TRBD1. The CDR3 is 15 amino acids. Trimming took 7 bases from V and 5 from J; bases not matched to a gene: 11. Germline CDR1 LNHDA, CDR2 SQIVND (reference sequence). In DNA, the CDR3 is TGTGCCAGTAAGAATAGGGGGCTACGGAACAATGAGCAGTTCTTC. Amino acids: CASKNRGLRNNEQFF.

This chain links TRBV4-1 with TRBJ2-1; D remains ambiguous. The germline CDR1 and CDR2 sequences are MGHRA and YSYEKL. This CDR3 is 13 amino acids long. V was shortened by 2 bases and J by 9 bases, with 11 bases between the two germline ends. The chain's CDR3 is CASSQSRVFEQFF. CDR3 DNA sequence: TGCGCCAGCAGCCAATCTCGGGTTTTTGAGCAGTTCTTC.

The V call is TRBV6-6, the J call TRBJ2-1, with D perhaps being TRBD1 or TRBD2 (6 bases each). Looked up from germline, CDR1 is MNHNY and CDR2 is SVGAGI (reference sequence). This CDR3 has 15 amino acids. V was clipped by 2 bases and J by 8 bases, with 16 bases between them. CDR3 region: CASSYTRGGGHEQFF. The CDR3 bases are TGTGCCAGCAGTTACACCAGAGGAGGGGGTCATGAGCAGTTCTTC.

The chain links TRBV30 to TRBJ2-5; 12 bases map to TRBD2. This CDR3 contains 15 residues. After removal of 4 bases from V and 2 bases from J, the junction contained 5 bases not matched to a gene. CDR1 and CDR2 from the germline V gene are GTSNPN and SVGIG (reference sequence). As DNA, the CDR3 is TGTGCCTGGACTAGCGGGGGGGGTTTACAAGAGACCCAGTACTTC. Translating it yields CAWTSGGGLQETQYF. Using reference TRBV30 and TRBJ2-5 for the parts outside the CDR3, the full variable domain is SQTIHQWPATLVQPVGSPLSLECTVEGTSNPNLYWYRQAAGRGLQLLFYSVGIGQISSEVPQNLSASRPQDRQFILSSKKLLLSDSGFYLCAWTSGGGLQETQYFGPGTRLLVL.

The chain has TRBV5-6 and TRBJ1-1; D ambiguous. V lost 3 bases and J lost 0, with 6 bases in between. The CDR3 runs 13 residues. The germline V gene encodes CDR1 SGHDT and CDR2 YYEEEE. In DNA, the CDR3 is TGTGCCAGCAGCTCCGCAGTGAACACTGAAGCTTTCTTT. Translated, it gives CASSSAVNTEAFF.

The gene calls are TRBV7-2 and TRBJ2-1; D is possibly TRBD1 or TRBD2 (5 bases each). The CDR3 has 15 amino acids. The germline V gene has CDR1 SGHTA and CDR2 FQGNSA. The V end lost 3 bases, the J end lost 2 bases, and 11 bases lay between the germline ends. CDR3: CASSFRDPAYNEQFF. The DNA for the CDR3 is TGTGCCAGCAGCTTCCGGGACCCCGCCTACAATGAGCAGTTCTTC.

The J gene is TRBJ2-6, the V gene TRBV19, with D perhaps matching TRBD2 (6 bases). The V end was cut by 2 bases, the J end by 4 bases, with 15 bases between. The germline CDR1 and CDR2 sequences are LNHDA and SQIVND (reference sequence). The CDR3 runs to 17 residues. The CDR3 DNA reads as TGTGCCAGTAGTATAAGTCGGAGGGGCCTCGGGGCCAACGTCCTGACTTTC. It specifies CASSISRRGLGANVLTF.

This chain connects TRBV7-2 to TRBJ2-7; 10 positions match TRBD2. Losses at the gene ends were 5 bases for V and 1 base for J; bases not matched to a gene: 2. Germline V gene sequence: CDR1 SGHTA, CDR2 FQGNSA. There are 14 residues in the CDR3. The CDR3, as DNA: TGTGCCAGCAGCCCTAGCGGGGGTTCCTACGAGCAGTACTTC. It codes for CASSPSGGSYEQYF.

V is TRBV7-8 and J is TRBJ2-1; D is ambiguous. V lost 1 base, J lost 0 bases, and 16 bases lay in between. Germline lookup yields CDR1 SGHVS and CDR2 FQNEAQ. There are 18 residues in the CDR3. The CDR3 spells CASSLVLSSRSSYNEQFF. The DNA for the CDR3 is TGTGCCAGCAGCTTAGTCCTCTCGAGTCGAAGCTCCTACAATGAGCAGTTCTTC.

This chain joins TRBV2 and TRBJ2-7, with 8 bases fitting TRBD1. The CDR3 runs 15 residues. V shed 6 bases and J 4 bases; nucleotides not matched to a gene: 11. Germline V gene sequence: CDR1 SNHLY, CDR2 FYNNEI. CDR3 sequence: CASSDIDRGIYEQYF. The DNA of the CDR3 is TGTGCCAGCAGCGACATTGACAGGGGAATTTACGAGCAGTACTTC.

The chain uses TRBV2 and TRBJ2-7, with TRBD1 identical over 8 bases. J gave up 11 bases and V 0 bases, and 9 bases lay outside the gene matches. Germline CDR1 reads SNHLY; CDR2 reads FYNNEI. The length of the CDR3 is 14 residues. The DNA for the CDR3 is TGTGCCAGCAGTGAAGCCCCGGGACAGGCACAGGAGTACTTC. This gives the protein CASSEAPGQAQEYF.

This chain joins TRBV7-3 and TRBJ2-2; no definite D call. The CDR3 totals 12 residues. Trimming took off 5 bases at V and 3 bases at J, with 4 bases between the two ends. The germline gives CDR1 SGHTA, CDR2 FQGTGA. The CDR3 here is CASSTYTGELFF. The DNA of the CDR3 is TGTGCCAGCAGCACTTACACCGGGGAGCTGTTTTTT.